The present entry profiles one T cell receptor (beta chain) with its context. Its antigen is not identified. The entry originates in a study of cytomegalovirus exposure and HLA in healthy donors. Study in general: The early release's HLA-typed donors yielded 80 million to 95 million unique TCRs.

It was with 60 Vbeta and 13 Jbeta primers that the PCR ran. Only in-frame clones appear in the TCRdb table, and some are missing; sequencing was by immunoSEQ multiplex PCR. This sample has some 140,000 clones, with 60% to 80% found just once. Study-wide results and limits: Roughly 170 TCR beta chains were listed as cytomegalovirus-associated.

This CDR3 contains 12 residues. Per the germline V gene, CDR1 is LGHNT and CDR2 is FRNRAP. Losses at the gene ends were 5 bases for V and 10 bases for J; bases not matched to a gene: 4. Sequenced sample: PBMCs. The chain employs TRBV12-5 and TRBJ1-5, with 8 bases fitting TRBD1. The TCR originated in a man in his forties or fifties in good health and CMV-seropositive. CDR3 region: CASGRGQGPQHF. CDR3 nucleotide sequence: TGTGCTAGTGGTCGTGGACAGGGTCCCCAGCATTTT.